This T cell receptor beta chain was found in a study of tumor T cells in aggressive B-cell lymphoma (dated by TCRdb to about 2017). As concerns this clone: Its specific antigen is unknown. No much larger clone is present one base from it, and per-base qualities are unavailable.

The library was built by means of the immunoSEQ multiplex PCR assay. TCRdb re-hosts the immuneACCESS table, in-frame sequences only. Its copies lack some clones; in the studies checked, an unresolved V gene accounts for under half of them, and the cause for the rest is not known. The sample contains some 2,400 clones, 65% to 90% of them found a single time. The ten largest make up approximately 3% of the sample. Its CDR3 holds 12 amino acids, cysteine through phenylalanine. Just the 36-base CDR3 DNA is kept, in frame starting at base 1. The junction shows trimming of 6 bases on V and 6 bases on J, and the gene matches do not reach 3 bases of it. CDR1 MNHEY and CDR2 SVGAGI are derived from the germline V gene.

Sample: tumor tissue. The receptor comes from an adult with diffuse large B cell lymphoma. The chain is assembled from TRBV6-5 and TRBJ1-1; 8 central bases correspond to TRBD1. The CDR3 here reads CASRQTGAEAFF. In nucleotides, the sequence is TGTGCCAGCAGACAGACAGGGGCTGAAGCTTTCTTT.